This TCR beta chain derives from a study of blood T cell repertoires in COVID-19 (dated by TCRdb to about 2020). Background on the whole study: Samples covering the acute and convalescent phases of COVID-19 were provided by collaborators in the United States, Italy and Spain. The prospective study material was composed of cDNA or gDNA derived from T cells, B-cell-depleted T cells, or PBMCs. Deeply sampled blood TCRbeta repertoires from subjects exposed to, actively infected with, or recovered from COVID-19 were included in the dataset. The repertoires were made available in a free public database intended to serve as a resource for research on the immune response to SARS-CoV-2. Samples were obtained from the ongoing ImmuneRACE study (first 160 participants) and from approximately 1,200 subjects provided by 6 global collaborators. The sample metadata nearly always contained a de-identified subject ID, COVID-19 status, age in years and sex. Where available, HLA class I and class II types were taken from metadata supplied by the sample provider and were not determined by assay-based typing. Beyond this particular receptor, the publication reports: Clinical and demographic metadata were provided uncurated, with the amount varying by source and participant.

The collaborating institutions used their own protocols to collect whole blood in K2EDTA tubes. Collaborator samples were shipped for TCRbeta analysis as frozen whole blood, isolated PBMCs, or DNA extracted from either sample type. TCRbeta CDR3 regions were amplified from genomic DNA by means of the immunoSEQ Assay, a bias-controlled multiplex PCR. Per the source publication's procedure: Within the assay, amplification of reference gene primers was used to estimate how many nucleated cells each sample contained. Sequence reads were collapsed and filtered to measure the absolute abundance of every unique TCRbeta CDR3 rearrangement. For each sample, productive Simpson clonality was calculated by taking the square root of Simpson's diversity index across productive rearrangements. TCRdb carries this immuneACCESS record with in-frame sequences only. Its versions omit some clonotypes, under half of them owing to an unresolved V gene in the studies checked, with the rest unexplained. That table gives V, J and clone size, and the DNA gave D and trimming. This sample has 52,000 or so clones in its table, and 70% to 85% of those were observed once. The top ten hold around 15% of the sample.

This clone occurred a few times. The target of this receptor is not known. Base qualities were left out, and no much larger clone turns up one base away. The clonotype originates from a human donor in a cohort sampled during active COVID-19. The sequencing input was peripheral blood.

CDR3 protein: CASSSGDSILDTQYF. The nucleotides read TGTGCCAGCAGCTCTGGGGACAGTATCTTAGATACGCAGTATTTT. The receptor chain draws on TRBV11-3 and TRBJ2-3; 7 nucleotides in the junction match TRBD1. Clipping removes 4 bases from V and 5 bases from J, with 9 as the unmatched junction base count. The CDR3 covers 15 residues, taking in both the cysteine and the phenylalanine. The entry retains the CDR3 DNA only, 45 bases that are in frame from base 1. In the germline V gene, CDR1 corresponds to SGHNT and CDR2 to YENEEA.